This TCR beta chain came from a study of T cells after yellow fever vaccination (dated by TCRdb to between 2017 and 2020). The study in broad terms: The SMART-Seq v4 Ultra Low Input RNA kit was used to prepare libraries from fractions with low cell numbers. Bulk TCR alpha and beta repertoires were sequenced longitudinally to track T-cell clones before and after primary and booster YFV17D yellow fever vaccination. The cohort comprised two healthy male donors, one aged 18 to 30 and one aged 30 to 39 years. Bulk PBMC replicates and cell subsets were isolated from blood drawn at multiple timepoints before and after both primary and secondary immunization. What the authors observed across the whole study: Computational filtering was needed because FACS-sorted repertoires could contain abundant contaminating clonotypes from the bulk population. A small share of clonotypes was detected in both CD4 and CD8 compartments, with the overlap likely arising from convergent recombination. Because only a couple of donors were included in the study, the extent to which the findings can be generalized is limited. Most clones expanded after primary vaccination were re-detected after the booster (about 95% of CD4 and around 86% of CD8), suggesting broad memory maintenance. The secondary T-cell response was weaker than the primary response but faster, peaking on day 5 instead of day 15.

Sequenced on an Illumina NovaSeq 6000. TCR cDNA was synthesized by 5'RACE template switching, through which a universal primer site and unique molecular identifiers were introduced. cDNA synthesis was primed from both the TCR alpha and TCR beta constant segments. Libraries were amplified in two PCR steps, with sample barcodes and sequencing adapters added in the second step. Sequencing of libraries was performed on Illumina HiSeq 2500 (2x100 bp) or NovaSeq (2x150 bp). As for the original processing: Demultiplexing of reads and collapsing into UMI consensus sequences were performed with MIGEC, and V(D)J alignment was carried out with MiXCR. Clonotypes responding to the vaccine were identified with edgeR on replicate PBMC samples, with the criteria of FDR below 0.01 and a log2 fold change above 5 up to day 15. Each bulk clonotype received a CD4 or CD8 identity based on whether the sequenced CD4 or CD8 repertoire contained that clonotype at higher abundance. TCRdb trimmed the raw reads at Q25, called clones with MiXCR and kept productive beta chains. All rows with the same CDR3 protein become a single entry with the most common DNA and genes. These V and J calls rely on TCRdb rather than the paper's analysis. This sample has about 320,000 distinct CDR3 sequences in its table, and 3.5% to 5% of those were observed once. The ten largest clones represent around 19% of the sample.

Per the germline V gene (reference sequence), SEHNR is the CDR1 and FQNEAQ is the CDR2. Compared with germline, V lacks 5 bases and J lacks 2 bases; bases without a gene match: 5. From cysteine to phenylalanine, the CDR3 is 15 amino acids long. Left in the record is the CDR3 DNA by itself, 45 bases read in frame from the first base. This clonotype was counted a few times. Its antigen is unknown. Base qualities are missing; no much larger clone stands one base away. Interpreted using the paper, the treatment or condition label stands for: live attenuated yellow fever vaccine strain. Two biological replicates of bulk PBMCs were collected at each blood-draw timepoint. A standard Ficoll-Paque protocol was used to isolate PBMCs from peripheral blood. TriZol was used to extract RNA from bulk PBMCs, CD4 and CD8 fractions, and dextramer-positive and dextramer-negative fractions.

Sequenced material: PBMCs, taken 15 days after the yellow fever booster vaccination. The chain is assembled from TRBV7-9 and TRBJ2-3; TRBD1 lines up with 9 middle nucleotides. The source of this sequence is a man in his late teens or twenties who received the YFV17D yellow fever vaccine. The CDR3 region: CASSQGQGYTDTQYF. The bases read TGTGCCAGCAGCCAGGGACAGGGATACACAGATACGCAGTATTTT.